Listed below are T cell receptor beta chains from one sample, sequenced in a study of T cell responses to AZD1222 COVID-19 vaccine. Libraries were prepared by immunoSEQ multiplex PCR; TCRdb keeps only in-frame clonotypes and omits some of them. Seen here are 110,000 or so clones, about 91% observed once, and the top ten hold approximately 6.5%. Specimen: peripheral blood, collected 28 days after the second AZD1222 dose. The receptors were sampled from an adult who received the AZD1222 COVID-19 vaccine. The CDR3 runs from the conserved cysteine through the conserved F or W. The D gene is left open where the match is weak. The listing skips clone size in some rows; elsewhere it reads once, few, many or a size class.

d_call clone_size j_call v_call cdr3_nt cdr3_aa
TRBD1 - TRBJ2-1 TRBV11-1 TGTGCCAGCATCCCGACAGGGCTAGGGAATGAGCAGTTCTTC CASIPTGLGNEQFF
- - TRBJ2-5 TRBV4-3 TGCGCCAGCAGCCAAGACCTGGTCAGAGAAGAGACCCAGTACTTC CASSQDLVREETQYF
TRBD1 - TRBJ2-1 TRBV7-9 TGTGCCAGCAGCTATAGGGGGCTCGGGCAGTTCTTC CASSYRGLGQFF
- - TRBJ2-2 TRBV5-6 TGTGCCAGCAGCCCGGACAGCACCGGGGAGCTGTTTTTT CASSPDSTGELFF
TRBD1 - TRBJ2-4 TRBV27 TGTGCCAGCAGTACAAAACAGGGGTCCGCAGCCAAAAACATTCAGTACTTC CASSTKQGSAAKNIQYF
- - TRBJ1-2 TRBV6-2/TRBV6-3 TGTGCCAGCAGTTTTGACAGAGACTATGGCTACACCTTC CASSFDRDYGYTF
TRBD2 - TRBJ2-5 TRBV3-1/TRBV3-2 TGTGCCAGCAGCCCCTGGGGAGCGGGGGGGCAAGAGACCCAGTACTTC CASSPWGAGGQETQYF
- - TRBJ2-1 TRBV9 TGTGCCAGCAGTGCTGGGGGTAGCTCCTACAATGAGCAGTTCTTC CASSAGGSSYNEQFF
TRBD1 - TRBJ1-5 TRBV10-3 TGTGCCATCAGTGACCCCGGACAGGGAGGGGTTTTAGACAATCAGCCCCAGCATTTT CAISDPGQGGVLDNQPQHF
- - TRBJ1-4 TRBV3-1/TRBV3-2 TGTGCCAGCAGCCAAGATACTCAAGATTTAATAAGGGGTTTGGGTGAAAAACTGTTTTTT CASSQDTQDLIRGLGEKLFF
- once TRBJ2-5 TRBV30 TGTGCCTGGGCCCCCCCACAGTACTTC CAWAPPQYF
TRBD1 - TRBJ1-1 TRBV10-1 TGCGCCAGCAGAGATGGACAGGGTGACACTGAAGCTTTCTTT CASRDGQGDTEAFF
- - TRBJ1-5 TRBV7-2 TGTGCCAGCAGCTCTGGGGGGCCGCGCAGCAATCAGCCCCAGCATTTT CASSSGGPRSNQPQHF
- - TRBJ2-7 TRBV6-5 TGTGCCAGCAGTTACGGCCCATCGAGCGAGCAGTACTTC CASSYGPSSEQYF
- few TRBJ2-7 TRBV15 TGTGCCACCAGCAGAAATGACAAGTACGAGCAGTACTTC CATSRNDKYEQYF
- once TRBJ1-6 TRBV6-5 TGTGCCACCTCGACACCCCACCCAAATTCACCCCTCCACTTT CATSTPHPNSPLHF
- - TRBJ1-1 TRBV7-9 TGTGCCAGCAGCTTAGTCAGTTTGGGGAACACTGAAGCTTTCTTT CASSLVSLGNTEAFF
TRBD1 - TRBJ2-7 TRBV18 TGTGCCAGCTCACTGGGACAGGGTGGCTACGAGCAGTACTTC CASSLGQGGYEQYF
- few TRBJ1-6 TRBV9 TGTGCCAGCAGGGGTGGGGACGGGAGCTCCTATAATTCACCCCTCCACTTT CASRGGDGSSYNSPLHF
- - TRBJ2-5 TRBV5-1 TGCGCCAGCAGCCCACACCAAGAGACCCAGTACTTC CASSPHQETQYF
- - TRBJ2-2 TRBV18 TGTGCCAGCTCACCAGGAATAACGAACACCGGGGAGCTGTTTTTT CASSPGITNTGELFF
- - TRBJ1-1 TRBV5-1 TGCGCCAGCAGAGCAACAGCGAACACTGAAGCTTTCTTT CASRATANTEAFF
- - TRBJ1-2 TRBV12-3/TRBV12-4 TGTGCCAGCACCCCCGGGACCACAACGGGCTACACCTTC CASTPGTTTGYTF
- - TRBJ1-5 TRBV5-1 TGCGCCAGCAGCTTAGGGGAGAATCAGCCCCAGCATTTT CASSLGENQPQHF
- - TRBJ1-6 TRBV28 TGTGCCAGCAGCCGACAGGTATCCTATAATTCACCCCTCCACTTT CASSRQVSYNSPLHF
TRBD1 - TRBJ1-5 TRBV14 TGTGCCAGCTCGGGACAGGGAGGTCAGCCCCAGCATTTT CASSGQGGQPQHF
- once TRBJ2-7 TRBV18 TGTGCCAGCTCCCCTGGACAGTTCCCTACCTACGAGCAGTACTTC CASSPGQFPTYEQYF
TRBD1 - TRBJ2-7 TRBV28 TGTGCCAGCAGTTTATCGGGACAGGGGGCTTACGAGCAGTACTTC CASSLSGQGAYEQYF
- once TRBJ2-2 TRBV9 TGTGCCAGCAGCTCGTCATCGGGCACCGGGGAGCTGTTTTTT CASSSSSGTGELFF
- - TRBJ2-7 TRBV7-9 TGTGCCAGCAGCCGACTTGGGACCTCCTACGAGCAGTACTTC CASSRLGTSYEQYF
- - TRBJ2-3 TRBV4-2 TGTGCCAGCAGCCAAGATACCGGAACCGGGGCAGATACGCAGTATTTT CASSQDTGTGADTQYF
- - TRBJ1-1 TRBV14 TGTGCCAGCAGCCAAGAAACAGGTCGGGGTAAAGCTTTCTTT CASSQETGRGKAFF
- - TRBJ2-1 TRBV19 TGTGCCAGTAGTATAGGGGTACAGCTAGCCTACAATGAGCAGTTCTTC CASSIGVQLAYNEQFF
- - TRBJ1-2 TRBV6-2/TRBV6-3 TGTGCCAGCAGTTACTCGAGTGTTGGACGGAACTATGGCTACACCTTC CASSYSSVGRNYGYTF
TRBD1 - TRBJ2-7 TRBV18 TGTGCCAGCTCAACGTCCGGGACAGGGGACGAGCAGTACTTC CASSTSGTGDEQYF
- - TRBJ2-5 TRBV5-1 TGCGCCAGCAGCTTGGGCCAGCCTCAAGAGACCCAGTACTTC CASSLGQPQETQYF
TRBD1 - TRBJ1-6 TRBV19 TGTGCCAGTAGGGGGACAACCGACGGGACAGAGGCCCACGAGGCCCTCCACTTT CASRGTTDGTEAHEALHF
- once TRBJ2-6 TRBV5-4 TGTGCCAGCAGCTTCGGACAGCGCTCTGGGGCCAACGTCCTGACTTTC CASSFGQRSGANVLTF
- - TRBJ2-1 TRBV7-9 TGTGCCAGCAGTCCCGACAGGAGAGGGAATGAGCAGTTCTTC CASSPDRRGNEQFF
- - TRBJ2-1 TRBV9 TGTGCCAGCAGCCAGACGTCCCGGCCCTACAATGAGCAGTTCTTC CASSQTSRPYNEQFF
- - TRBJ1-5 TRBV28 TGTGCCAGCAGTTCCCCGGAGTCATTTAATCAGCCCCAGCATTTT CASSSPESFNQPQHF
- - TRBJ2-3 TRBV7-9 TGTGCCAGCAGCTTGGATAGTGGACAGTATTTT CASSLDSGQYF
TRBD2 once TRBJ2-7 TRBV6-5 TGTGCCAGCACTCTAGCGGGAACATACGAGCAGTACTTC CASTLAGTYEQYF
- - TRBJ2-3 TRBV12-5 TGTGCTAGTGGCCCACACGGGGTTCGAGATACGCAGTATTTT CASGPHGVRDTQYF
- - TRBJ1-4 TRBV5-1 TGCGCCAGCAGCCGTACCGGGCGGGGACCCGAAAAACTGTTTTTT CASSRTGRGPEKLFF
- - TRBJ2-2 TRBV27 TGTGCCAGCAGTTTAACAGGGCATTACGGGGAGCTGTTTTTT CASSLTGHYGELFF
TRBD1 - TRBJ1-2 TRBV4-1 TGCGCCAGCAGGGGACAGGGAAGAGGGAACTATGGCTACACCTTC CASRGQGRGNYGYTF
TRBD2 - TRBJ2-2 TRBV18 TGTGCCAGCTCACCAAGAACTAGCGGGGCCGCGAACACCGGGGAGCTGTTTTTT CASSPRTSGAANTGELFF
- - TRBJ1-1 TRBV7-2 TGTGCCAGCAGCTTAAGTTCTCCCAGTGAAGCTTTCTTT CASSLSSPSEAFF
TRBD1 - TRBJ1-1 TRBV6-6 TGTGCCAGCAGACCGATGGACAGGGGAGCATCGGAAGCTTTCTTT CASRPMDRGASEAFF
- - TRBJ2-2 TRBV7-6 TGTGCCAGCAGCTTTTTTACAGGGGGGGCCGGGGAGCTGTTTTTT CASSFFTGGAGELFF
- once TRBJ2-5 TRBV11-2 TGTGCCAGCAGCTGGGGCCCACAAGAGACCCAGTACTTC CASSWGPQETQYF
- - TRBJ2-1 TRBV9 TGTGCCAGCAGCGCCAGACTAGCAGGGGAAAGACTCTACAATGAGCAGTTCTTC CASSARLAGERLYNEQFF
- - TRBJ1-4 TRBV5-1 TGCGCCAGCAGCTTGGAAAGGCAGGGGAATGAAAAACTGTTTTTT CASSLERQGNEKLFF